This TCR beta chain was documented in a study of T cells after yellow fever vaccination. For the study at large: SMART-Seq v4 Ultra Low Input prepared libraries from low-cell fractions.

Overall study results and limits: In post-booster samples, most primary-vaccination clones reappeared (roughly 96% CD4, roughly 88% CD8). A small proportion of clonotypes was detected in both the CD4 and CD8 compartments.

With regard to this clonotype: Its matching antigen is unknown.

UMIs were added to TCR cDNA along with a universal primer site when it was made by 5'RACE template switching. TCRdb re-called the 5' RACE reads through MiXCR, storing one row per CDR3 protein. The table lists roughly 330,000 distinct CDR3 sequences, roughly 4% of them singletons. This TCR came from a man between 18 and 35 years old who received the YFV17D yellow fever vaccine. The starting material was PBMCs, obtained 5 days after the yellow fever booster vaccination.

CDR3 nucleotides: TGTGCCAGCACCCCAGCGAGCTCCTACGAGCAGTACTTC. Translating it yields CASTPASSYEQYF. The V gene is TRBV3-1, the J gene TRBJ2-7; D ambiguous. CDR1 and CDR2 (germline): LGHDT, YNNKEL (reference sequence). Trimming removed 7 bases at V and 0 bases at J, with 10 bases between. The CDR3 is made up of 13 amino acids.